The next 7 T cell receptor beta chains were all read from a single sample in a study of human T cells and chemical hapten exposure. From the RACE reads, TCRdb called clonotypes with MiXCR, one entry per CDR3 protein. This repertoire shows tens of thousands of distinct CDR3 sequences, about 6.3% found once; its top ten account for 1% to 1.5%. Time point reported: patch test 2, 6 weeks after DPC sensitization. The sample's treatment: therapeutic diphenylcyclopropenone sensitization with weekly scalp DPC. Specimen: whole blood, collected in connection with sensitization to the hapten diphenylcyclopropenone (DPC). These receptors all come from a woman in her thirties with alopecia areata. Some clones in this sample may be carry-over from other donors' samples.

The genes are TRBV3-1 and TRBJ1-1; no clear D. V was trimmed by 1 base and J by 7 bases, leaving 4 bases between them. Germline CDR1 LGHDT, CDR2 YNNKEL (reference sequence). The CDR3 sequence is 11 residues long. The CDR3 is CASSQAGEAFF. In DNA, the CDR3 is TGTGCCAGCAGCCAAGCAGGTGAAGCTTTCTTT.

This clonotype was seen ten or more times. The chain carries TRBV6-2 or TRBV6-3 and TRBJ1-4, with D unresolved. The CDR3 is 12 amino acids. The V gene lost 8 bases and the J gene lost 7 bases, with 11 bases spanning the gap. The germline gives CDR1 MNHEY, CDR2 SVGEGT. The CDR3 nucleotides read TGTGCCAGCGCCCAGACCGGTGAAAAACTGTTTTTT. Its protein product is CASAQTGEKLFF.

This clonotype was detected many times. The gene calls are TRBV27 and TRBJ1-6; D gene uncertain. V was cut by 0 bases and J by 8 bases, with 5 bases left in between. Germline V gene sequence: CDR1 MNHEY, CDR2 SMNVEV (reference sequence). The CDR3 is 13 residues long. The CDR3: CASSLSGDSPLHF. The CDR3 region has the DNA TGTGCCAGCAGTTTATCTGGGGATTCACCCCTCCACTTT.

V and J are TRBV20-1 and TRBJ2-7, with TRBD2 matching over 11 bases. V shed 5 bases, J shed 7 bases, and the junction held 13 bases outside the gene matches. Looked up from germline, CDR1 is DFQATT and CDR2 is SNEGSKA (reference sequence). The CDR3 runs to 15 residues. This CDR3 is CSAPRGVAGGQEQYF. The CDR3 region has the DNA TGCAGTGCTCCCCGAGGCGTAGCGGGGGGGCAAGAGCAGTACTTC.

A few counts support this clonotype. The rearrangement joins TRBV30 to TRBJ1-5; no reliable D call. Germline V lookup: CDR1 GTSNPN, CDR2 SVGIG (reference sequence). The length of the CDR3 is 13 residues. The V gene lost 2 bases and the J gene lost 6 bases, with 11 bases spanning the gap. Written as DNA, the CDR3 is TGTGCCTGGAGTACCCGGGAGAGTCAGCCCCAGCATTTT. It encodes CAWSTRESQPQHF.

Concerning this clonotype itself: Given a much more abundant clone one base away, this may be a read error. The chain links TRBV5-1 to TRBJ2-5, with 8 bases lining up with TRBD1. Germline V lookup: CDR1 SGHRS, CDR2 YFSETQ. This CDR3 region has 18 residues. J gave up 5 bases and V 4 bases, and 19 bases lay outside the gene matches. The CDR3 spells CASSRVPTEGRGQETQYF. Written as DNA, the CDR3 is TGCGCCAGCAGCCGCGTCCCAACAGAGGGCAGGGGGCAGGAGACCCAGTACTTC. Using reference TRBV5-1 and TRBJ2-5 for the parts outside the CDR3, the full variable domain is KAGVTQTPRYLIKTRGQQVTLSCSPISGHRSVSWYQQTPGQGLQFLFEYFSETQRNKGNFPGRFSGRQFSNSRSEMNVSTLELGDSALYLCASSRVPTEGRGQETQYFGPGTRLLVL.

This clonotype has a count of ten or more. This rearrangement joins TRBV7-9 to TRBJ1-2, with 8 bases aligning to TRBD1. With 9 bases clipped from V and 3 bases from J, the junction kept 3 bases outside the gene matches. Germline loops: CDR1 SEHNR, CDR2 FQNEAQ (reference sequence). The CDR3 consists of 12 residues. The CDR3 DNA reads TGTGCCAGTAAGACAGGGGACTATGGCTACACCTTC. This codes for CASKTGDYGYTF.